This T cell receptor beta chain stems from a study of cytomegalovirus exposure and HLA in healthy donors. Study conclusions and caveats: TCR beta sequences reportedly predicted the HLA-A and HLA-B alleles of most subjects accurately. TCR beta sequences numbering more than 15,000 were associated with HLA alleles at 0.05 false discovery rate in a later analysis.

In germline, CDR1 is SQVTM, CDR2 ANQGSEA. Trimming removed 6 bases at V and 7 bases at J, with 19 bases between. The CDR3 extends over 14 amino acids. Amplification used 60 Vbeta primers and 13 Jbeta primers. Repertoires were generated with immunoSEQ multiplex PCR, while TCRdb's copy carries only in-frame clones and drops some. The sample carries about 180,000 clones, more than 60% recorded once. In the case of this clone: What it binds is unknown.

This receptor was taken from a woman in her 50s in good health and CMV-seropositive. Sequenced sample: PBMCs. The rearrangement uses TRBV29-1 and TRBJ2-1; D possibly corresponds to TRBD2 (5 bases). CDR3 sequence: CSVLSGASKNEQFF. CDR3 bases: TGCAGCGTCTTGTCAGGAGCTAGCAAGAATGAGCAGTTCTTC.